This record covers a single T cell receptor beta chain. Antigen: not known. These data belong to a study of OX40 agonist ivuxolimab in advanced cancers. Across the study: Patients enrolled in dose escalation were diagnosed with hepatocellular carcinoma, melanoma, renal cell or head and neck cancer. Averaging roughly 60 years in age, with a range of about 23 to 79, the cohort was about 86% male.

Study-wide results and limits: At 0.1 to 3.0 mg/kg, clonal expansion of CD4+ and CD8+ blood T cells had occurred by week 6. Partial responders receiving 0.1-3.0 mg/kg showed among the lowest clonal expansion.

This table comes from immunoSEQ multiplex PCR, and its TCRdb copy is limited to in-frame clones, with some not included. Of over 80,000 clones listed, 80% to 90% were seen once; the top ten hold approximately 4%. After removal of 5 bases from V and 0 bases from J, the junction contained 3 bases not matched to a gene. The CDR3 is 14 amino acids. Germline V gene sequence: CDR1 MNHEY, CDR2 SVGAGI. The chain combines TRBV6-5 with TRBJ1-1; 7 nucleotides agree with TRBD1. Source: CD4+ or CD8+ T cells sorted from blood, taken in a trial of the OX40 agonist ivuxolimab. The receptor comes from an adult with an advanced solid tumor such as melanoma, head and neck, liver or kidney cancer. DNA for the CDR3: TGTGCCAGCAGTCCGGGACAGATGAACACTGAAGCTTTCTTT. This sequence encodes CASSPGQMNTEAFF.